This TCR beta chain is from a study of shared T cell receptors in the human thymus. The CDR3 is 15 amino acids. Germline CDR1 and CDR2: LGHNA and YSLEER. V lost 1 base, J lost 5 bases, and 14 bases lay in between. Some clones are missing from TCRdb's copy, which holds only in-frame ones; the method was immunoSEQ multiplex PCR. The sample has about 660,000 clones, roughly 88% seen once. These same records also appear under a second study, on human thymus T cells. Per that study: Infants, healthy and Finnish, who were having corrective surgery for congenital heart defects served as donors. Thymic resections from corrective heart surgery supplied the tissue. Gene usage for V and J segments appeared biased in thymic and blood repertoires. Among unrelated individuals, related research reported thymic repertoires that overlapped highly.

Sequencing was performed on thymocytes. The rearrangement uses TRBV4-3 and TRBJ2-5; TRBD1 is a possible D gene (6 bases). The origin of this receptor is a boy in the first two years of life with a congenital heart defect. CDR3 sequence (DNA): TGCGCCAGCAGCCAAGCCAGGACAGCTGGGGAGACCCAGTACTTC. Translating gives CASSQARTAGETQYF.